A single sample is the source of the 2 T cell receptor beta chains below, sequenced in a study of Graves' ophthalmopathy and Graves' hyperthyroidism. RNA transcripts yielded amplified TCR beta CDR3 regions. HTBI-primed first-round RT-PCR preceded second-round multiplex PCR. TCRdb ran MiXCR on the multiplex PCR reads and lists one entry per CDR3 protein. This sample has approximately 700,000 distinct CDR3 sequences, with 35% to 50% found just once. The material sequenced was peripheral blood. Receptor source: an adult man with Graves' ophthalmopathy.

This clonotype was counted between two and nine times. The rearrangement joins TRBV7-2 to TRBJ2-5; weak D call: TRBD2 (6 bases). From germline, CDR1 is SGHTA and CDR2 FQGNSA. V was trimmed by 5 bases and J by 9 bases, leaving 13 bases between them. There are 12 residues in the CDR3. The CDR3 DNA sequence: TGTGCCAGCAGCCCAGACCCGGGGGCCCAGTACTTC. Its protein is CASSPDPGAQYF.

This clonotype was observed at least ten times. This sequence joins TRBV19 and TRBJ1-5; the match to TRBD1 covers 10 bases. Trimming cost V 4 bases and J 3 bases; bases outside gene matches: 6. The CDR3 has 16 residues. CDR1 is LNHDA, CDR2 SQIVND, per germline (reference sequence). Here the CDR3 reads CASSTTTGGYNQPQHF. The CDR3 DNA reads TGTGCCAGTAGTACAACGACAGGGGGCTACAATCAGCCCCAGCATTTT. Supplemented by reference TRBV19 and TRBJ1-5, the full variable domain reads DGGITQSPKYLFRKEGQNVTLSCEQNLNHDAMYWYRQDPGQGLRLIYYSQIVNDFQKGDIAEGYSVSREKKESFPLTVTSAQKNPTAFYLCASSTTTGGYNQPQHFGDGTRLSIL.